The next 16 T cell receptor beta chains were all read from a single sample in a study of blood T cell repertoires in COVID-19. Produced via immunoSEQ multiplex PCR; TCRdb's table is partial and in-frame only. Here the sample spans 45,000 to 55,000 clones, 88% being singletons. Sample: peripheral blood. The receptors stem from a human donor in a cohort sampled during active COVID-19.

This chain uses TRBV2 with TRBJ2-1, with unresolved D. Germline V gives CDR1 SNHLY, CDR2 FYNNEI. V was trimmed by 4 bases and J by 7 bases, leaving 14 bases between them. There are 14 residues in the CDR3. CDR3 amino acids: CASSVSQARNEQFF. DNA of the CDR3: TGTGCCAGCAGTGTCTCGCAGGCAAGGAATGAGCAGTTCTTC.

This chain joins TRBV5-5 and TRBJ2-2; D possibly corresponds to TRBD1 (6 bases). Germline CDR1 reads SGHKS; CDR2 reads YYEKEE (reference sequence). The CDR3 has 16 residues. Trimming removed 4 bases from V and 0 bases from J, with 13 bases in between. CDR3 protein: CASSTQQGSNTGELFF. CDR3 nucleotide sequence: TGTGCCAGCAGCACCCAACAGGGATCGAACACCGGGGAGCTGTTTTTT.

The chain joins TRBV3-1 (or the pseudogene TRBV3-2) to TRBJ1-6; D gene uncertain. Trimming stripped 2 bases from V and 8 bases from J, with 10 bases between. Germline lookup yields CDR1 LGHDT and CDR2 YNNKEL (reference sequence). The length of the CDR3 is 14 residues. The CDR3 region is CASSQNRNYSPLHF. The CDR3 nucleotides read TGTGCCAGCAGCCAAAATAGAAACTATTCACCCCTCCACTTT.

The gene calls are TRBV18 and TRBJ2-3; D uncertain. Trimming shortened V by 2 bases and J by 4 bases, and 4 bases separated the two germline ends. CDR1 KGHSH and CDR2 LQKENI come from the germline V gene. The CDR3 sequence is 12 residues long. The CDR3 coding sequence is TGTGCCAGCTCACCAAGCCCAGATACGCAGTATTTT. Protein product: CASSPSPDTQYF.

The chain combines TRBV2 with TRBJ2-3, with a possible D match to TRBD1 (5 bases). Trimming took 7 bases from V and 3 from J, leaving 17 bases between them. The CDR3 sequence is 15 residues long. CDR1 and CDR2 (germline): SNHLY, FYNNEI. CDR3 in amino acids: CASTLTVTLTDTQYF. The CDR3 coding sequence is TGTGCCAGCACCCTGACAGTAACCCTTACAGATACGCAGTATTTT.

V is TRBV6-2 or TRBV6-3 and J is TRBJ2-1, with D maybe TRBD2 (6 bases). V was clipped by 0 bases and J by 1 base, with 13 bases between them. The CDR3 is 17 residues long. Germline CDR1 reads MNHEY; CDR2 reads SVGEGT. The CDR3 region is CASSYSRRGGSYNEQFF. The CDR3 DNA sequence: TGTGCCAGCAGTTACTCACGGCGGGGAGGTTCCTACAATGAGCAGTTCTTC.

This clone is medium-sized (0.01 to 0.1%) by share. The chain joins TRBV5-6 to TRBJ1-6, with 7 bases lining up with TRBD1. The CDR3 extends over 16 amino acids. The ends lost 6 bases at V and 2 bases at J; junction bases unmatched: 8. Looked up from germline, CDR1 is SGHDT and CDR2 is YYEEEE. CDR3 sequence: CASTDRRGTYNSPLHF. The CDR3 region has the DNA TGTGCCAGCACCGACCGCAGGGGGACCTATAATTCACCCCTCCACTTT.

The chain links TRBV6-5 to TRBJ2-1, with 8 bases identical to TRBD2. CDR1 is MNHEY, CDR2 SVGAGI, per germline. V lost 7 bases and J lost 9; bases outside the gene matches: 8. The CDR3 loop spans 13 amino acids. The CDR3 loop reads CASTPGAGVEQFF. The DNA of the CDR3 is TGTGCCAGCACACCTGGAGCGGGAGTTGAGCAGTTCTTC.

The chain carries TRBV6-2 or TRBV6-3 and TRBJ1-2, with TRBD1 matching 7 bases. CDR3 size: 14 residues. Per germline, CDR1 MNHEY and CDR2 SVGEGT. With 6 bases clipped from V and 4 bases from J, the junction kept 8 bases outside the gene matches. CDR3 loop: CASSRSGTAYGYTF. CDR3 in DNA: TGTGCCAGCAGCCGTTCCGGGACAGCCTATGGCTACACCTTC.

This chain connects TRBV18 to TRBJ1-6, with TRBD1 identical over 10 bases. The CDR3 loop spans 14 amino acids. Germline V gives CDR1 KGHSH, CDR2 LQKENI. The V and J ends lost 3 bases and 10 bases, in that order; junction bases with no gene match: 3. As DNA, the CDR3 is TGTGCCAGCTCACCCGGACAGGGGGAATCACCCCTCCACTTT. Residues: CASSPGQGESPLHF.

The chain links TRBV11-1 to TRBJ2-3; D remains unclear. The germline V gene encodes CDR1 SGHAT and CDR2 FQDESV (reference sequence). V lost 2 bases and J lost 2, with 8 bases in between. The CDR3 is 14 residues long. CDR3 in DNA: TGTGCCAGCAGCTTATATCAGATCACAGATACGCAGTATTTT. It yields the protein CASSLYQITDTQYF.

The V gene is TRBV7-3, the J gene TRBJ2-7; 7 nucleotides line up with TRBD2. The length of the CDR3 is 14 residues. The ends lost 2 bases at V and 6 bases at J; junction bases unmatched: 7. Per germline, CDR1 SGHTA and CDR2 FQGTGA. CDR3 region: CASSLGGVVGEQYF. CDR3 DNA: TGTGCCAGCAGCTTAGGGGGGGTAGTCGGCGAGCAGTACTTC.

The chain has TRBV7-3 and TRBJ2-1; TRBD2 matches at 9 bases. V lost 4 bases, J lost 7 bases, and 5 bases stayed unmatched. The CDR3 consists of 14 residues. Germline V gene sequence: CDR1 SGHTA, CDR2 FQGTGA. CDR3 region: CASSSSSGTNEQFF. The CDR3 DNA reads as TGTGCCAGCAGCTCCTCTAGCGGGACGAATGAGCAGTTCTTC.

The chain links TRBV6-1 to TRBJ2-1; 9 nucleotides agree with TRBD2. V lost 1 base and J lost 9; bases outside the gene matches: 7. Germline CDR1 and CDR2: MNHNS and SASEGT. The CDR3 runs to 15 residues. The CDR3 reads CASSEEAGGVGEQFF. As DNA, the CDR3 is TGTGCCAGCAGTGAAGAGGCGGGGGGGGTTGGTGAGCAGTTCTTC.

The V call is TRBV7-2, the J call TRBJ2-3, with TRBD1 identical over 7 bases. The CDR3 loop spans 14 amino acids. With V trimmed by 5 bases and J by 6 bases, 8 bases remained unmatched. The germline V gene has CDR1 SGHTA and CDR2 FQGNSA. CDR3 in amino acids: CASSRGQPGDTQYF. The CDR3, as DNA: TGTGCCAGCAGCAGGGGGCAACCAGGGGATACGCAGTATTTT.

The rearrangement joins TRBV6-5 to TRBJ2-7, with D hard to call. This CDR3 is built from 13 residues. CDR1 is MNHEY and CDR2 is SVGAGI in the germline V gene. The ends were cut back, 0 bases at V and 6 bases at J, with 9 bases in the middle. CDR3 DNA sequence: TGTGCCAGCAGTTACTCCCCCACGGGCGAGCAGTACTTC. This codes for CASSYSPTGEQYF.